The 9 T cell receptor beta chains reported below all come from one sample, sequenced in a study of glioma-infiltrating T cells. Amplification of TCR alpha and beta CDR3 regions from RNA used iRepertoire nested multiplex PCR. TCRdb recomputed calls from the multiplex PCR reads with MiXCR, one row per CDR3 protein. The sample holds approximately 110,000 distinct CDR3 sequences, approximately 25% seen once. Sequencing was carried out using glioma tissue, nonneoplastic brain tissue, or PBMCs (not recorded which). These receptor sequences come from a human donor with low-grade glioma or glioblastoma, undergoing nonglioma brain surgery, or in good health (not recorded which).

V usage is TRBV7-2 and J usage is TRBJ2-7; maybe TRBD2 (6 bases). Per germline, CDR1 SGHTA and CDR2 FQGNSA. V was pared by 5 bases and J by 1 base, with 15 bases between. The CDR3 has 15 amino acids. For the CDR3, the DNA is TGTGCCAGCAGCCGGAGGGCGGAACCGTCCTACGAGCAGTACTTC. This encodes CASSRRAEPSYEQYF.

Ten or more counts support this clonotype. The gene calls are TRBV28 and TRBJ2-5; 7 bases match TRBD2. In germline, CDR1 is MDHEN, CDR2 SYDVKM. With 5 bases clipped from V and 1 base from J, the junction kept 4 bases outside the gene matches. This CDR3 has 14 amino acids. The CDR3 sequence: CASSRGDFQETQYF. In DNA form, the CDR3 reads TGTGCCAGCAGTCGGGGGGACTTCCAAGAGACCCAGTACTTC.

At least ten counts were recorded for this clonotype. The chain couples TRBV3-1 to TRBJ1-1; possible D gene TRBD1, 5 bases. The V end lost 4 bases, the J end lost 4 bases, and 10 bases lay between the germline ends. This CDR3 has 13 amino acids. Per germline, CDR1 LGHDT and CDR2 YNNKEL (reference sequence). The CDR3 nucleotides read TGTGCCAGCAGCCCCCACGGGGGCACTGAAGCTTTCTTT. Translated, it gives CASSPHGGTEAFF.

At least ten counts were recorded for this clonotype. This sequence joins TRBV28 and TRBJ2-7; TRBD2 agrees at 7 bases. Germline V gene data show CDR1 as MDHEN and CDR2 as SYDVKM. The V segment lost 6 bases and the J segment 4 bases; nucleotides outside the gene matches: 9. CDR3 length: 14 residues. This CDR3 is CASSPAGSRYEQYF. The CDR3 bases are TGTGCCAGCAGCCCAGCGGGGTCTCGGTACGAGCAGTACTTC.

At least ten counts were recorded for this clonotype. The chain links TRBV6-1 to TRBJ2-5, with TRBD1 as a possible D gene (5 bases). V lost 1 base and J lost 5, with 14 bases in between. Germline V gene data show CDR1 as MNHNS and CDR2 as SASEGT. This CDR3 is built from 15 residues. The chain's CDR3 is CASSEVQAGKETQYF. The CDR3 DNA reads TGTGCCAGCAGTGAAGTCCAGGCAGGGAAGGAGACCCAGTACTTC.

On this clonotype itself: With a much larger clone just one base away, this may be a read error. This sequence joins TRBV4-1 and TRBJ2-3; 9 positions agree with TRBD2. Germline assignment: CDR1 MGHRA and CDR2 YSYEKL. The length of the CDR3 is 18 residues. The J segment lost 4 bases and the V segment lost 0 bases, leaving 11 bases of the junction unmatched. In DNA, the CDR3 is TGCGCCAGCAGCCAAGAAAGGAGCGGGAGGTTAGGGCCAGATACGCAGTATTTT. Its translation is CASSQERSGRLGPDTQYF.

The table lists this clonotype with a few counts. The V call is TRBV29-1, the J call TRBJ1-1; 7 positions agree with TRBD1. Germline values: CDR1 SQVTM, CDR2 ANQGSEA. The J segment lost 0 bases and the V segment lost 5 bases, leaving 6 bases of the junction unmatched. This CDR3 region has 14 residues. The CDR3 protein is CSVKGQIMNTEAFF. DNA for the CDR3: TGCAGCGTTAAGGGACAGATCATGAACACTGAAGCTTTCTTT.

The table lists this clonotype with many counts. V gene TRBV4-1 combines with J gene TRBJ2-7; D call uncertain. Germline CDR1 and CDR2: MGHRA and YSYEKL. This CDR3 contains 13 residues. The V end lost 6 bases, the J end lost 1 base, and 10 bases lay between the germline ends. CDR3 loop: CASSIGLSYEQYF. For the CDR3, the DNA is TGCGCCAGCAGTATTGGCTTGTCCTACGAGCAGTACTTC.

There are many counts of this clonotype. The J gene is TRBJ2-3, the V gene TRBV11-2; 8 bases are a match to TRBD1. With 2 bases clipped from V and 10 bases from J, the junction kept 17 bases outside the gene matches. The CDR3 has 17 amino acids. Germline CDR1 is SGHAT and CDR2 is FQNNGV. In DNA, the CDR3 is TGTGCCAGCAGCTTACGGGTCGACAGGGGCTGTCATCCCCCGCAGTATTTT. Its protein product is CASSLRVDRGCHPPQYF.